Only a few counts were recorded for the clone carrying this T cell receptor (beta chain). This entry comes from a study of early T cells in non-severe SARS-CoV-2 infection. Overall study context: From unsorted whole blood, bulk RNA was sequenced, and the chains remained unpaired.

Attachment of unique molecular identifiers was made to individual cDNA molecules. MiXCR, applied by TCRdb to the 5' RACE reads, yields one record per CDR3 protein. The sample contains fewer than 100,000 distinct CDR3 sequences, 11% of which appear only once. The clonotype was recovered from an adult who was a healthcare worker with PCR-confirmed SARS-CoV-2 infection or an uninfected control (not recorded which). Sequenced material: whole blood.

The CDR3 nucleotides are TGTGCCAGCAGCCAAGGGGCGGATCAGCCCCAGCATTTT. It specifies CASSQGADQPQHF. This sequence joins TRBV3-1 and TRBJ1-5; unclear D gene. V was trimmed by 1 base and J by 5 bases, leaving 6 bases between them. This CDR3 is 13 amino acids long. Germline CDR1 and CDR2: LGHDT and YNNKEL (reference sequence).